The clone carrying this T cell receptor beta chain was seen more than once but under ten times. This entry belongs to a study of T cells in Graves' hyperthyroidism and ophthalmopathy. The study excluded patients with uncontrolled infection, other autoimmune disease, pregnancy or lactation. A roughly 10 ml volume of fresh peripheral blood provided the PBMCs. Template material for amplifying TCR beta CDR3 regions consisted of RNA transcripts. The HTBI primer set served for first-round RT-PCR of the TCR CDR3. MiXCR was run by TCRdb on the multiplex PCR reads, yielding one entry per CDR3 protein. The sample has around 250,000 distinct CDR3 sequences; approximately 25% are singletons. Trimming took off 1 base at V and 4 bases at J, with 14 bases between the two ends. This CDR3 spans 15 amino acids. The germline gives CDR1 KGHSH, CDR2 LQKENI.

The sequence was collected from a woman aged 40 to 50 with Graves' ophthalmopathy. The chain employs TRBV18 and TRBJ2-7, with TRBD2 as a possible D gene (6 bases). Sequencing was performed on blood. CDR3 residues: CASSPLPTSRYEQYF. In DNA, the CDR3 is TGTGCCAGCTCACCACTCCCGACTAGTCGTTACGAGCAGTACTTC.